This T cell receptor (beta chain) was observed in a study of T cell responses to AZD1222 COVID-19 vaccine. Study observations and caveats: The sample set comprised mostly white British donors with more females, and clonal diversity was possibly underestimated. Unmutated regions of variants are reportedly targeted by nearly half of spike-specific TCRs.

V lost 0 bases and J 1 base, leaving 10 bases between the germline ends. Germline loops: CDR1 SGHDT, CDR2 YYEEEE. This CDR3 comprises 16 residues. A few counts support this clone. Its target is unknown. Clones were sequenced by immunoSEQ multiplex PCR, and TCRdb holds only the in-frame ones, with some missing. The sample holds 120,000 or so clones, roughly 90% seen once. The TCR comes from an adult in good health. Sequences were derived from peripheral blood, sampled on day 0 of AZD1222 vaccination. The chain carries TRBV5-6 and TRBJ1-4; D is undetermined. DNA of the CDR3: TGTGCCAGCAGCTTGGGGGAAGTGGGAACTAATGAAAAACTGTTTTTT. As protein: CASSLGEVGTNEKLFF.